This TCR beta chain was sequenced during a study of T cell repertoires in cytomegalovirus infection. Overall study: Carrying CMV and the relevant HLA type showed in public TCR beta signatures. Study-level results: Cumulative frequency of public TCR beta families picked out carriers of CMV plus the relevant HLA. In two of eight donors, the top clonotype was HLA-C-restricted CMV-specific.

This clonotype was recorded at least ten times. The target antigen is unknown. One entry per CDR3 protein, called by TCRdb with MiXCR from the reads. The sample consists of roughly 920,000 distinct CDR3 sequences, approximately 31% of them appearing once. The germline CDR1 and CDR2 sequences are SGHTS and YDEGEE. V lost 0 bases and J 0 bases, leaving 15 bases between the germline ends. The CDR3 is made up of 18 amino acids. The source is a human donor in good health (CMV status not recorded). Some clones in this sample may be carry-over from other donors' samples. This sample comprised cultured CD8+ T cells from PBMCs, obtained from culture after CMV antigen stimulation. The chain recombines TRBV5-8 with TRBJ2-2; tentative D call: TRBD2 (6 bases). CDR3 nucleotides: TGTGCCAGCAGCTTGGCCAGGGCTAGCGCCGCGAACACCGGGGAGCTGTTTTTT. Encoded protein: CASSLARASAANTGELFF. The whole variable domain, remainder taken from reference TRBV5-8 and TRBJ2-2, is EAGVTQSPTHLIKTRGQQATLRCSPISGHTSVYWYQQALGLGLQFLLWYDEGEERNRGNFPPRFSGRQFPNYSSELNVNALELEDSALYLCASSLARASAANTGELFFGEGSRLTVL.